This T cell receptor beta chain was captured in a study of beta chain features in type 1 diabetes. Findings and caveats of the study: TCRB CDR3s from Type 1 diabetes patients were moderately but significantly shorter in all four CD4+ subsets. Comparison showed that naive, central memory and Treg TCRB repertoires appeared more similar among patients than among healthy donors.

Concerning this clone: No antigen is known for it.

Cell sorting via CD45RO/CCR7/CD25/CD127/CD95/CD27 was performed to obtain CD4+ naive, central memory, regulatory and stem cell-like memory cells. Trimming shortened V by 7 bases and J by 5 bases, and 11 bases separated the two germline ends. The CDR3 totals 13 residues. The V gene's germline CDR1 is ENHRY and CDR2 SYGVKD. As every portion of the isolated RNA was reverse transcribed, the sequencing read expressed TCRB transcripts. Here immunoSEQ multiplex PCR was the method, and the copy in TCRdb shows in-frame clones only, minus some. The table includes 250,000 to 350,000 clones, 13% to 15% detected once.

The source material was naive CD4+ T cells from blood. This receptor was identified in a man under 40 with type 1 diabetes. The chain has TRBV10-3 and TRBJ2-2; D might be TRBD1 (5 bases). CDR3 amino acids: CAIMQGNTGELFF. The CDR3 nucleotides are TGTGCCATCATGCAGGGAAATACCGGGGAGCTGTTTTTT.